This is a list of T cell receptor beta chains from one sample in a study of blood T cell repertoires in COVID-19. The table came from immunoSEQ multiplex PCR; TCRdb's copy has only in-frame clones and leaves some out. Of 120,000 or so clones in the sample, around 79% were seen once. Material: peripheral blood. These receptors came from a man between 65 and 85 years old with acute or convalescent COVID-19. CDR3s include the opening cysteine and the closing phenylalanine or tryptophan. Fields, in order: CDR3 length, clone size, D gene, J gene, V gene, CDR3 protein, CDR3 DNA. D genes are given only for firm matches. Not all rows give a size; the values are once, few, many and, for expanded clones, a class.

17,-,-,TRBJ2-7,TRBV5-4,CASSLGTSGKFSYEQYF,TGTGCCAGCAGCTTGGGCACGTCAGGGAAGTTTTCCTACGAGCAGTACTTC
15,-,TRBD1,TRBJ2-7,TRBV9,CASSVGGTGVYEQYF,TGTGCCAGCAGCGTAGGCGGGACAGGGGTCTACGAGCAGTACTTC
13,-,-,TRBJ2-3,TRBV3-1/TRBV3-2,CASSQVVSGTQYF,TGTGCCAGCAGCCAAGTTGTCAGCGGTACGCAGTATTTT
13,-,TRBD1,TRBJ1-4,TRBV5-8,CASAGQPNEKLFF,TGTGCCAGCGCGGGACAGCCCAATGAAAAACTGTTTTTT
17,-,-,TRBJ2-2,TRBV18,CASAGTLVTVNTGELFF,TGTGCCAGCGCCGGGACACTCGTAACGGTGAACACCGGGGAGCTGTTTTTT
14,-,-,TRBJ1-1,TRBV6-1,CASSEAGSNTEAFF,TGTGCCAGCAGTGAGGCGGGCTCGAACACTGAAGCTTTCTTT
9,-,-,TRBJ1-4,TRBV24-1,CATRQEKAF,TGTGCCACCAGGCAGGAAAAGGCTTTT
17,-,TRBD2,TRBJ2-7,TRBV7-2,CASSETSGGLSSYEQYF,TGTGCCAGCAGCGAGACTAGCGGGGGGCTCAGCTCCTACGAGCAGTACTTC
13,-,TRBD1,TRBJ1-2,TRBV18,CASSLGQGGGYTF,TGTGCCAGCTCACTAGGACAGGGAGGAGGCTACACCTTC
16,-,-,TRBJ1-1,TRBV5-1,CASSLARGGQGTEAFF,TGCGCCAGCAGCTTGGCCCGGGGGGGTCAGGGCACTGAAGCTTTCTTT
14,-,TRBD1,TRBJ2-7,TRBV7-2,CASSFGTGEREQYF,TGTGCCAGCAGCTTCGGGACAGGGGAGCGGGAGCAGTACTTC
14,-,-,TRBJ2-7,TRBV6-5,CASRATGSSYEQYF,TGTGCCAGCAGGGCTACAGGGTCCTCCTACGAGCAGTACTTC
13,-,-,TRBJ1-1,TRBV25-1,CASSEYAQAEAFF,TGTGCCAGCAGTGAATACGCCCAGGCTGAAGCTTTCTTT
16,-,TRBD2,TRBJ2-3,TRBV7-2,CASSLASRGGTDTQYF,TGTGCCAGCAGCTTAGCGAGTCGGGGGGGGACAGATACGCAGTATTTT
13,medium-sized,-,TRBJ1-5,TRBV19,CASSIRQNQPQHF,TGTGCCAGTAGTATACGCCAGAATCAGCCCCAGCATTTT
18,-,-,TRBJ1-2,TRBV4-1,CASSHGFGTTGPNYGYTF,TGCGCCAGCAGCCATGGATTCGGGACAACCGGCCCTAACTATGGCTACACCTTC
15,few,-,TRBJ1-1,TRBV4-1,CASSQVGGMNTEAFF,TGCGCCAGCAGCCAAGTCGGGGGAATGAACACTGAAGCTTTCTTT
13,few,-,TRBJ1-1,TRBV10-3,CAISLTDNTEAFF,TGTGCCATCAGCTTGACAGACAACACTGAAGCTTTCTTT
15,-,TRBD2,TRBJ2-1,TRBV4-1,CASSRSGLAYNEQFF,TGCGCCAGCAGCCGATCGGGACTAGCGTACAATGAGCAGTTCTTC
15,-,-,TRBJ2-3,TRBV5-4,CASSWRGGPTDTQYF,TGTGCCAGCAGCTGGCGGGGCGGACCCACAGATACGCAGTATTTT
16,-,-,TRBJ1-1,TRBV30,CAWIPREPGMNTEAFF,TGTGCCTGGATTCCAAGAGAACCGGGGATGAACACTGAAGCTTTCTTT
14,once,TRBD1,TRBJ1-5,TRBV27,CASSSGQRNQPQHF,TGTGCCAGCAGTTCGGGACAGAGAAATCAGCCCCAGCATTTT
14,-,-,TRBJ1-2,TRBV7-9,CASSLVGVPYGYTF,TGTGCCAGCAGCTTAGTTGGAGTTCCGTATGGCTACACCTTC
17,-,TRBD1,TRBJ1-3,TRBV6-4,CASSDSITGDSGNTIYF,TGTGCCAGCAGTGACTCGATAACAGGGGATAGTGGAAACACCATATATTTT
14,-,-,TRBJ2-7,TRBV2,CASTDAALSYEQYF,TGTGCCAGCACTGACGCGGCCCTCTCCTACGAGCAGTACTTC
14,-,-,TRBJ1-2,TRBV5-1,CASGEVGGDYGYTF,TGCGCCAGCGGGGAGGTCGGGGGAGACTATGGCTACACCTTC
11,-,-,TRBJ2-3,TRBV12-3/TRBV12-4,CASRRRDTQYF,TGTGCCAGCAGGCGGAGAGATACGCAGTATTTT